Presented here are 23 T cell receptor beta chains from one specimen sequenced in a study of shared clonotypes between healthy human individuals. Measured with immunoSEQ multiplex PCR; TCRdb has only the in-frame clones, and not every one. The sample holds around 1,900,000 clones, just over 90% seen once. CD45RO-negative cells were positively selected for CCR7, leaving out terminally differentiated effector memory CD45RA+ cells. Sample: naive CD8+ T cells from PBMCs. The receptor source for this set is a man in his late teens or twenties in good health. Some clones in this sample may be carry-over from other donors' samples.

V usage is TRBV2 and J usage is TRBJ2-1; the match to TRBD2 covers 7 bases. Germline CDR1 is SNHLY and CDR2 is FYNNEI. J was trimmed by 6 bases and V by 9 bases; bases with no gene match: 5. The CDR3 has 12 amino acids. CDR3 nucleotide sequence: TGTGCCAGAAAGACTAGCCTCAATGAGCAGTTCTTC. Its translation: CARKTSLNEQFF.

CDR3 in DNA: TGCGCCAGCAGCCTAAGACACCCCCTCACGACAGAAGTCGGGGAGCTGTTTTTT. Amino acids: CASSLRHPLTTEVGELFF. This rearrangement joins TRBV4-1 to TRBJ2-2; the D gene is possibly TRBD1 (5 bases). The germline gives CDR1 MGHRA, CDR2 YSYEKL. Trimming cost V 4 bases and J 7 bases, with 25 bases left between them. This CDR3 is built from 18 residues.

Notes on this clone: At the DNA level, this CDR3 is encoded by other sequences in the same sample as well. The chain joins TRBV10-2 to TRBJ1-5, with D possibly being TRBD1 (6 bases). CDR1 WSHSY and CDR2 SAAADI come from the germline V gene. This CDR3 comprises 13 residues. V lost 10 bases to trimming and J lost 4 bases, with 14 bases between them. Here the CDR3 DNA reads TGCGCCACGTTGGGGGCGATTAATCAGCCCCAGCATTTT. Its translation: CATLGAINQPQHF.

J is TRBJ2-3 and V is TRBV7-2; no definite D call. The germline V gene encodes CDR1 SGHTA and CDR2 FQGNSA. The CDR3 sequence is 15 residues long. V was shortened by 2 bases and J by 0 bases, with 9 bases between the two germline ends. The CDR3 DNA reads TGTGCCAGCAGCTTATTCAGAACGAGCACAGATACGCAGTATTTT. This encodes CASSLFRTSTDTQYF. The full variable domain, with the rest looked up from reference TRBV7-2 and TRBJ2-3, is GAGVSQSPSNKVTEKGKDVELRCDPISGHTALYWYRQSLGQGLEFLIYFQGNSAPDKSGLPSDRFSAERTGGSVSTLTIQRTQQEDSAVYLCASSLFRTSTDTQYFGPGTRLTVL.

V gene TRBV7-9 combines with J gene TRBJ1-3, with D perhaps TRBD1 (5 bases). V dropped 2 bases and J dropped 0 bases, with 17 bases sitting between them. There are 18 residues in the CDR3. Germline V gives CDR1 SEHNR, CDR2 FQNEAQ (reference sequence). This chain's CDR3 is CASSLPGSTDFSGNTIYF. The CDR3 DNA follows: TGTGCCAGCAGCTTACCTGGGTCGACAGATTTCTCTGGAAACACCATATATTTT.

The V call is TRBV18, the J call TRBJ2-5; perhaps TRBD1 as D (6 bases). This CDR3 is 14 amino acids long. Trimming removed 2 bases at V and 4 bases at J, with 11 bases between. Germline V gene lookup returns CDR1 KGHSH and CDR2 LQKENI. The CDR3 sequence is CASSPVLDRETQYF. As DNA, the CDR3 is TGTGCCAGCTCACCAGTCTTGGACAGAGAGACCCAGTACTTC.

The V call is TRBV19, the J call TRBJ1-1; D is ambiguous. V gave up 2 bases and J gave up 8 bases, with 12 bases separating them. The CDR3 runs 13 residues. Germline CDR1 LNHDA, CDR2 SQIVND (reference sequence). CDR3 sequence reads: CASSIRTEDEAFF. The CDR3 DNA reads as TGTGCCAGTAGTATAAGGACGGAGGACGAAGCTTTCTTT.

This rearrangement joins TRBV7-9 to TRBJ2-7; 15 bases are a match to TRBD2. CDR3 length: 18 amino acids. Germline assignment: CDR1 SEHNR and CDR2 FQNEAQ (reference sequence). The trim removed 2 bases at V and 5 bases at J, leaving 10 bases unmatched. Here the CDR3 DNA reads TGTGCCAGCAGCTTAAGTGGAGGACTAGCGGGAGGGAACCACGAGCAGTACTTC. This translates into CASSLSGGLAGGNHEQYF.

On this clone: The same CDR3 is also encoded by other DNA sequences in this sample. This chain uses TRBV14 with TRBJ2-5; no firm D call. Trimming took off 0 bases at V and 4 bases at J, with 6 bases between the two ends. The germline V gene encodes CDR1 SGHDN and CDR2 FVKESK. This CDR3 has 13 residues. The CDR3 DNA sequence: TGTGCCAGCAGCCAAGATCTCAGAGAGACCCAGTACTTC. Its translation: CASSQDLRETQYF.

This clone turned up a few times. The V call is TRBV4-3, the J call TRBJ1-1; the D gene is possibly TRBD1 (5 bases). The CDR3 loop spans 15 amino acids. The V and J ends lost 0 bases and 4 bases respectively, with 12 bases between them. The V gene's germline CDR1 is LGHNA and CDR2 YSLEER. This CDR3 reads CASSQDSGEGTEAFF. CDR3 DNA sequence: TGCGCCAGCAGCCAAGATTCGGGGGAGGGCACTGAAGCTTTCTTT.

The chain carries TRBV5-1 and TRBJ1-5; no firm D call. From germline, CDR1 is SGHRS and CDR2 YFSETQ. V was cut by 5 bases and J by 4 bases, with 22 bases left in between. This CDR3 comprises 17 residues. CDR3 nucleotides: TGCGCCAGCAGAACGGTCCCCTTCCCCGAGGCAAATCAGCCCCAGCATTTT. Translation gives CASRTVPFPEANQPQHF.

This chain connects TRBV11-2 to TRBJ2-5; D might be TRBD1 (6 bases). The V end lost 5 bases, the J end lost 0 bases, and 13 bases lay between the germline ends. Germline assignment: CDR1 SGHAT and CDR2 FQNNGV. The CDR3 sequence is 15 residues long. CDR3 amino acids: CASSPGAAYQETQYF. CDR3 nucleotide sequence: TGTGCCAGCAGCCCAGGGGCGGCGTACCAAGAGACCCAGTACTTC.

The genes are TRBV6-5 and TRBJ2-1; D may correspond to TRBD1 or TRBD2 (5 bases each). CDR3 length equals 13 residues. Between the trimmed V and J ends, which lost 8 bases and 7 bases, there was a span of 15 bases. Germline V gene lookup returns CDR1 MNHEY and CDR2 SVGAGI. The CDR3 DNA sequence: TGTGCCAGCGGACTCGGGACGCCAAATGAGCAGTTCTTC. Its translation: CASGLGTPNEQFF.

This clone has a handful of counts. The chain links TRBV30 to TRBJ1-1; D remains ambiguous. The length of the CDR3 is 15 residues. Germline assignment: CDR1 GTSNPN and CDR2 SVGIG (reference sequence). V lost 8 bases, J lost 0 bases, and 19 bases lay in between. This CDR3 is CALNPWTVLNTEAFF. CDR3 DNA sequence: TGTGCCCTCAACCCTTGGACGGTACTGAACACTGAAGCTTTCTTT.

The CDR3, as DNA: TGTGCCAGCAGTCTAACCCACAGGGAAGCTTTCTTT. The encoded protein is CASSLTHREAFF. The gene calls are TRBV28 and TRBJ1-1; maybe TRBD1 (5 bases). Germline CDR1 MDHEN, CDR2 SYDVKM. CDR3 length: 12 residues. Trimming stripped 5 bases from V and 8 bases from J, with 12 bases between.

This chain uses TRBV28 with TRBJ1-1; D is ambiguous. This CDR3 is 18 amino acids long. Trimming removed 1 base from V and 3 bases from J, with 21 bases in between. Looked up from germline, CDR1 is MDHEN and CDR2 is SYDVKM. The DNA of the CDR3 is TGTGCCAGCAGTTTATATCCCTCGGGTGTTAAGGAGTACACTGAAGCTTTCTTT. Protein sequence: CASSLYPSGVKEYTEAFF.

This CDR3 reads CASSQGIGGGGGYTF. The CDR3 nucleotides read TGCGCCAGCAGCCAAGGAATTGGAGGGGGCGGCGGCTACACCTTC. The chain joins TRBV4-3 to TRBJ1-2; TRBD1 agrees at 7 bases. Germline CDR1 and CDR2: LGHNA and YSLEER. CDR3 length: 15 residues. Trimming cost V 1 base and J 8 bases; bases outside gene matches: 10.

The chain employs TRBV11-3 and TRBJ2-1; TRBD2 might be the D (5 bases). This CDR3 has 20 amino acids. Trimming pared 1 base from V and 1 base from J, leaving 23 bases between. The germline V gene encodes CDR1 SGHNT and CDR2 YENEEA. CDR3 loop: CASSLGAAGFRTFSYNEQFF. The CDR3, as DNA: TGTGCCAGCAGCTTAGGGGCTGCGGGTTTTAGAACCTTTTCCTACAATGAGCAGTTCTTC.

This chain links TRBV9 with TRBJ2-3, with 7 bases matching TRBD2. The CDR3 consists of 16 residues. CDR1 is SGDLS and CDR2 is YYNGEE in the germline V gene. The J segment lost 6 bases and the V segment lost 0 bases, leaving 10 bases of the junction unmatched. CDR3 DNA: TGTGCCAGCAGCGTAGGTAGGGGACTACAAGTGGATACGCAGTATTTT. It is translated as CASSVGRGLQVDTQYF.

The chain joins TRBV6-1 to TRBJ2-2; D unclear. V was trimmed by 0 bases and J by 2 bases, leaving 7 bases between them. This CDR3 contains 15 residues. Per germline, CDR1 MNHNS and CDR2 SASEGT. The CDR3 protein is CASSEAGKNTGELFF. The CDR3, as DNA: TGTGCCAGCAGTGAAGCTGGGAAAAACACCGGGGAGCTGTTTTTT.

V gene TRBV7-9 combines with J gene TRBJ2-3, with D tentatively TRBD1 (6 bases). Germline CDR1 is SEHNR and CDR2 is FQNEAQ (reference sequence). V was pared by 5 bases and J by 4 bases, with 19 bases between. This CDR3 is 16 amino acids long. In DNA form, the CDR3 reads TGTGCCAGCAGCCCAGGGACCTCAGGGGTTTCAGATACGCAGTATTTT. It yields the protein CASSPGTSGVSDTQYF.

This clone was seen once. V is TRBV6-5 and J is TRBJ2-1; D may be TRBD2 (6 bases). The V end lost 6 bases, the J end lost 3 bases, and 12 bases lay between the germline ends. The length of the CDR3 is 14 residues. The germline V gene has CDR1 MNHEY and CDR2 SVGAGI. As DNA, the CDR3 is TGTGCCAGCAGGATATCGGACTACTACAATGAGCAGTTCTTC. Protein sequence: CASRISDYYNEQFF.

The V gene is TRBV4-1, the J gene TRBJ2-3; 8 nucleotides line up with TRBD1. V shed 4 bases and J 4 bases; nucleotides not matched to a gene: 13. The CDR3 has 17 amino acids. Germline V gene lookup returns CDR1 MGHRA and CDR2 YSYEKL. CDR3 in amino acids: CASSRGRARGRADTQYF. For the CDR3, the DNA is TGCGCCAGCAGCCGAGGCCGGGCCAGGGGGCGAGCAGATACGCAGTATTTT.